The source of this T cell receptor (beta chain) is a study of T cells in Graves' hyperthyroidism and ophthalmopathy. TCR beta CDR3 regions were amplified from RNA. The HTBI set primed first-round TCR CDR3 RT-PCR. Using its own MiXCR run on the multiplex PCR reads, TCRdb lists one record per CDR3 protein. The profile shows approximately 270,000 distinct CDR3 sequences, 14% to 15% of them singletons. Blood sampling occurred at first hyperthyroidism diagnosis, ahead of any ophthalmopathy symptoms. V lost 4 bases and J lost 4; bases outside the gene matches: 12. In germline, CDR1 is SGHTA, CDR2 FQGNSA. The CDR3 consists of 16 residues.

The TCR originated in a middle-aged woman with Graves' hyperthyroidism that later progressed to Graves' ophthalmopathy. The sample comprised blood. The V gene is TRBV7-2, the J gene TRBJ2-5, with 7 bases lining up with TRBD1. Here the CDR3 DNA reads TGTGCCAGCAGCTGGGTACAGGGGTTCGTGCGAGAGACCCAGTACTTC. Its translation: CASSWVQGFVRETQYF.